This is a list of T cell receptor beta chains from one sample in a study of CD8 T cells in Susac syndrome. One entry per CDR3 protein, called by TCRdb with MiXCR from the immunoSEQ multiplex PCR reads. The sample shows fewer than 250,000 distinct CDR3 sequences, about 93% of them seen only once. Source material: CD8+ T cells from PBMCs. These receptors originate from a human donor with multiple sclerosis. CDR3s include the opening cysteine and the closing phenylalanine or tryptophan. Each record gives: clone size, V gene, J gene, D gene, CDR3 protein, CDR3 DNA. A D gene is named only where the DNA matches it firmly. Some rows have no size entry. The others give once, few or many, or a class for an expanded clone.

.	TRBV6-1	TRBJ1-5	TRBD1	CASSETGQGTGYQPQHF	TGTGCCAGCAGTGAAACGGGACAGGGAACAGGGTATCAGCCCCAGCATTTT
.	TRBV6-5	TRBJ2-5	.	CASRSQTETQYF	TGTGCCAGCAGGTCGCAGACAGAGACCCAGTACTTC
.	TRBV3-1	TRBJ2-7	.	CASSQDWLYEQYF	TGTGCCAGCAGCCAAGACTGGCTCTACGAGCAGTACTTC
.	TRBV7-2	TRBJ1-3	.	CASSLYGELSGNTIYF	TGTGCCAGCAGCTTATATGGGGAATTGAGCGGAAACACCATATATTTT
.	TRBV30	TRBJ2-3	.	CAWSVASSAADTQYF	TGTGCCTGGAGTGTAGCATCCTCGGCCGCAGATACGCAGTATTTT
.	TRBV13	TRBJ2-1	TRBD1	CASSLAGQATYNEQFF	TGTGCCAGCAGCTTAGCCGGACAGGCCACCTACAATGAGCAGTTCTTC
.	TRBV19	TRBJ2-7	.	CASSTGSVGGYEQYF	TGTGCCAGTAGTACGGGGAGCGTGGGGGGCTACGAGCAGTACTTC
.	TRBV19	TRBJ1-1	.	CASSTGLPRVFF	TGTGCCAGTAGTACCGGACTCCCGCGGGTTTTCTTT
.	TRBV6-5	TRBJ1-1	TRBD1	CASSRTGANTEAFF	TGTGCCAGCAGCCGGACAGGGGCGAACACTGAAGCTTTCTTT
.	TRBV25-1	TRBJ2-5	.	CASQPWGEGPETQYF	TGTGCCAGCCAACCTTGGGGTGAGGGGCCTGAGACCCAGTACTTC
.	TRBV19	TRBJ2-7	.	CASRHQSSEQYF	TGTGCCAGTAGGCATCAAAGCTCCGAGCAGTACTTC
.	TRBV30	TRBJ2-3	.	CAWFSGVSSDTQYF	TGTGCCTGGTTCTCGGGGGTTAGCTCAGATACGCAGTATTTT
.	TRBV6-5	TRBJ1-4	TRBD1	CASSYEGALGEKLFF	TGTGCCAGCAGTTACGAGGGGGCGCTTGGTGAAAAACTGTTTTTT
.	TRBV12-3/TRBV12-4	TRBJ2-1	.	CASRGNEQFF	TGTGCCAGCAGAGGTAATGAGCAGTTCTTC
.	TRBV5-4	TRBJ2-2	.	CASSEAGNSAGELFF	TGTGCCAGCAGCGAAGCAGGGAATTCGGCCGGGGAGCTGTTTTTT
.	TRBV30	TRBJ2-7	TRBD2	CAWRKGAGRAEQYF	TGTGCCTGGAGGAAAGGAGCGGGGAGGGCTGAGCAGTACTTC
once	TRBV20-1	TRBJ1-3	.	CSARRDNNPGGNTIYF	TGCAGTGCCCGAAGGGACAACAACCCAGGTGGAAACACCATATATTTT
.	TRBV20-1	TRBJ1-1	.	CSARAYKGMDLNTEAFF	TGCAGTGCTAGAGCGTACAAAGGTATGGACCTGAACACTGAAGCTTTCTTT
.	TRBV13	TRBJ1-4	.	CASSLEQGKKLFF	TGTGCCAGCAGCTTAGAGCAGGGGAAAAAACTGTTTTTT
once	TRBV30	TRBJ2-3	.	CAWRLNRVTDTQYF	TGTGCCTGGAGACTAAACAGGGTCACAGATACGCAGTATTTT
.	TRBV11-2	TRBJ2-3	TRBD2	CASSLGTSSTQYF	TGTGCCAGCAGCTTGGGGACTAGCAGCACGCAGTATTTT
.	TRBV24-1	TRBJ1-5	.	CATSESGYKPQHF	TGTGCCACCTCAGAGTCAGGGTATAAGCCCCAGCATTTT
.	TRBV7-9	TRBJ2-1	.	CASSFSGSVYNEQFF	TGTGCCAGCAGCTTCTCAGGGAGTGTCTACAATGAGCAGTTCTTC
.	TRBV20-1	TRBJ2-3	TRBD1	CSAGDRGPTDTQYF	TGCAGTGCCGGGGACAGGGGGCCTACAGATACGCAGTATTTT
.	TRBV5-6	TRBJ2-6	.	CASSLGASFSGANVLTF	TGTGCCAGCAGCTTGGGGGCGAGCTTCTCTGGGGCCAACGTCCTGACTTTC
.	TRBV7-9	TRBJ2-2	TRBD1	CASSPGTAVTGELFF	TGTGCCAGCAGCCCCGGGACAGCTGTGACCGGGGAGCTGTTTTTT
.	TRBV27	TRBJ2-7	TRBD2	CASSLDPDGGSAYEQYF	TGTGCCAGCAGTTTAGACCCGGACGGGGGGTCCGCCTACGAGCAGTACTTC
.	TRBV9	TRBJ1-5	.	CASSVGDEINQPQHF	TGTGCCAGCAGCGTAGGGGACGAGATAAATCAGCCCCAGCATTTT
.	TRBV7-9	TRBJ2-2	.	CATLPAREAGELFF	TGTGCCACCCTACCAGCCAGGGAGGCCGGGGAGCTGTTTTTT
.	TRBV7-9	TRBJ2-7	.	CASSLYGAYEQYF	TGTGCCAGCAGCTTATACGGAGCCTACGAGCAGTACTTC
.	TRBV5-6	TRBJ2-3	.	CASSFNRDPPGSDTQYF	TGTGCCAGCAGCTTCAACCGGGACCCCCCGGGCTCAGATACGCAGTATTTT
.	TRBV5-6	TRBJ2-1	.	CASSLSIYEQFF	TGTGCCAGCAGCTTGTCTATTTATGAGCAGTTCTTC
.	TRBV24-1	TRBJ1-5	.	CATSGGRGSSNQPQHF	TGTGCCACCAGTGGAGGGAGGGGAAGTAGCAATCAGCCCCAGCATTTT
.	TRBV6-1	TRBJ2-7	TRBD1	CASSEALPFGQVLEWQYF	TGTGCCAGCAGTGAAGCCTTACCCTTCGGACAGGTCCTAGAATGGCAGTACTTC